This passage covers 24 T cell receptor beta chains from one sample sequenced in a study of shared T cell receptors in the human thymus. This table comes from immunoSEQ multiplex PCR, and its TCRdb copy is limited to in-frame clones, with some not included. The sample has some 760,000 clones, 80% to 90% seen once. The same sample was also studied in work on human thymus T cells.

Sequences were obtained from thymocytes. These receptors originate from a girl in the first two years of life with a congenital heart defect.

CDR3 amino acids: CASRRTVSGNTIYF. As DNA, the CDR3 is TGTGCCAGCAGGAGGACAGTCTCTGGAAACACCATATATTTT. This rearrangement joins TRBV5-5 to TRBJ1-3; TRBD1 is a possible D gene (6 bases). Germline CDR1 and CDR2: SGHKS and YYEKEE (reference sequence). The CDR3 runs 14 residues. V shed 5 bases and J shed 0 bases, with 9 bases lying between them.

The V call is TRBV10-3, the J call TRBJ2-5, with 7 bases aligning to TRBD1. The germline CDR1 and CDR2 sequences are ENHRY and SYGVKD. This CDR3 is 15 amino acids long. V lost 10 bases and J lost 5; bases outside the gene matches: 16. The CDR3 DNA reads TGTGCCACTGGGGGTAGACAGGGAGTAGGTGAGACCCAGTACTTC. Protein product: CATGGRQGVGETQYF.

The chain carries TRBV7-8 and TRBJ2-5; D gene unclear. The J call is uncertain, as TRBJ2-7 better fits the DNA end. Germline CDR1 is SGHVS and CDR2 is FQNEAQ. CDR3 length: 14 residues. The CDR3 DNA reads TGTGCCAGCAGCTTAATTCACCCCGGTTACGAGCAGTACTTC. It encodes CASSLIHPGYEQYF.

V gene TRBV5-6 combines with J gene TRBJ1-3; D may be TRBD1 (6 bases). The CDR3 runs 16 residues. Germline loops: CDR1 SGHDT, CDR2 YYEEEE. The V gene lost 4 bases and the J gene lost 0 bases, with 14 bases spanning the gap. The CDR3 bases are TGTGCCAGCAGCCAAAGGACAGTCAGCTCTGGAAACACCATATATTTT. It codes for CASSQRTVSSGNTIYF.

V and J are TRBV19 and TRBJ1-1; D is possibly TRBD1 (5 bases). This CDR3 comprises 12 residues. Trimming shortened V by 10 bases and J by 1 base, and 10 bases separated the two germline ends. Per the germline V gene, CDR1 is LNHDA and CDR2 is SQIVND (reference sequence). This CDR3 is CATDTSNTEAFF. CDR3 DNA: TGTGCCACGGACACCTCGAACACTGAAGCTTTCTTT.

J is TRBJ1-5 and V is TRBV4-1; D is undetermined. This CDR3 has 15 residues. The V end lost 0 bases, the J end lost 1 base, and 7 bases lay between the germline ends. Germline V lookup: CDR1 MGHRA, CDR2 YSYEKL. The CDR3 loop reads CASSQDQVSNQPQHF. The CDR3, as DNA: TGCGCCAGCAGCCAAGATCAGGTCAGCAATCAGCCCCAGCATTTT.

The chain recombines TRBV4-3 with TRBJ2-3; TRBD1 agrees at 9 bases. Looked up from germline, CDR1 is LGHNA and CDR2 is YSLEER. The CDR3 is made up of 16 amino acids. Trimming cost V 1 base and J 0 bases; bases outside gene matches: 2. Here the CDR3 reads CASSQVGTGSTDTQYF. DNA of the CDR3: TGCGCCAGCAGCCAAGTAGGGACAGGGAGCACAGATACGCAGTATTTT.

This chain joins TRBV4-3 and TRBJ2-1; possibly TRBD2 for D (5 bases). CDR3 size: 16 residues. CDR1 is LGHNA, CDR2 YSLEER, per germline. Trimming removed 1 base from V and 5 bases from J, with 15 bases in between. CDR3 in amino acids: CASSQALAGGDNEQFF. The CDR3 coding sequence is TGCGCCAGCAGCCAAGCTCTCGCCGGAGGTGACAATGAGCAGTTCTTC.

The V gene is TRBV19, the J gene TRBJ2-7; no reliable D call. CDR3 length: 13 amino acids. Germline V CDR1 and CDR2: LNHDA, SQIVND (reference sequence). V was clipped by 3 bases and J by 1 base, with 7 bases between them. The CDR3 region is CASSIGYSYEQYF. The CDR3 DNA sequence: TGTGCCAGTAGTATCGGGTATTCCTACGAGCAGTACTTC.

The rearrangement uses TRBV18 and TRBJ1-3; D uncertain. This CDR3 spans 12 amino acids. CDR1 is KGHSH, CDR2 LQKENI, per germline. Trimming cost V 3 bases and J 8 bases, with 8 bases left between them. The CDR3 reads CASSPFGDTIYF. The CDR3 DNA follows: TGTGCCAGCTCACCCTTCGGGGACACCATATATTTT.

The chain is built from TRBV5-4 and TRBJ2-7; D unresolved. CDR3 length equals 16 residues. Trimming took 3 bases from V and 6 from J, leaving 22 bases between them. In germline, CDR1 is SGHNT, CDR2 YYREEE (reference sequence). Written as DNA, the CDR3 is TGTGCCAGCAGCTCTCAAAGGAGTGAGGCAGTTGGCGAGCAGTACTTC. Translating gives CASSSQRSEAVGEQYF.

V and J are TRBV5-5 and TRBJ1-2; TRBD1 might be the D (6 bases). V was clipped by 0 bases and J by 5 bases, with 17 bases between them. Germline CDR1 and CDR2: SGHKS and YYEKEE (reference sequence). This CDR3 comprises 16 residues. The CDR3 nucleotides are TGTGCCAGCAGCTTGGATGACAGGCTAAAGGGGTATGGCTACACCTTC. Its protein is CASSLDDRLKGYGYTF.

The chain uses TRBV29-1 and TRBJ2-1, with D tentatively TRBD1 (6 bases). The CDR3 length is 12 residues. V was shortened by 6 bases and J by 5 bases, with 11 bases between the two germline ends. Germline V CDR1 and CDR2: SQVTM, ANQGSEA. For the CDR3, the DNA is TGCAGCGTGCCCAGGGGAGACAATGAGCAGTTCTTC. Amino acids: CSVPRGDNEQFF.

The chain has TRBV14 and TRBJ1-1; D uncertain. The CDR3 runs to 16 residues. V shed 8 bases and J shed 0 bases, with 19 bases lying between them. Germline-derived CDR1 and CDR2 are SGHDN and FVKESK. CDR3 in amino acids: CASLRPPRGMNTEAFF. CDR3 bases: TGTGCCAGCCTCCGGCCCCCGAGAGGGATGAACACTGAAGCTTTCTTT. Combining the CDR3 with reference TRBV14 and TRBJ1-1 gives the whole variable domain EAGVTQFPSHSVIEKGQTVTLRCDPISGHDNLYWYRRVMGKEIKFLLHFVKESKQDESGMPNNRFLAERTGGTYSTLKVQPAELEDSGVYFCASLRPPRGMNTEAFFGQGTRLTVV.

The chain has TRBV6-1 and TRBJ1-5, with D tentatively TRBD1 (6 bases). Germline V gene lookup returns CDR1 MNHNS and CDR2 SASEGT. The CDR3 has 15 residues. The V end was cut by 3 bases, the J end by 3 bases, with 12 bases between. CDR3 protein: CASSDSRGINQPQHF. In DNA, the CDR3 is TGTGCCAGCAGTGATTCGAGGGGGATCAATCAGCCCCAGCATTTT.

In DNA, the CDR3 is TGTGCCAGCAGTTACTTGGACAGAAACGAGCAGTACTTC. Protein: CASSYLDRNEQYF. The J gene is TRBJ2-7, the V gene TRBV6-5; the D gene is possibly TRBD1 (6 bases). V lost 1 base, J lost 5 bases, and 9 bases lay in between. This CDR3 is 13 amino acids long. Germline CDR1 MNHEY, CDR2 SVGAGI.

This chain joins TRBV6-5 and TRBJ1-1; perhaps TRBD1 as D (5 bases). CDR1 is MNHEY, CDR2 SVGAGI, per germline. CDR3 length equals 12 residues. V was clipped by 7 bases and J by 2 bases, with 8 bases between them. The CDR3 bases are TGTGCCAGCACTCAGGGAAACACTGAAGCTTTCTTT. Its protein is CASTQGNTEAFF.

This chain links TRBV28 with TRBJ1-4; D perhaps matches TRBD1 (6 bases). CDR3 length: 19 residues. The germline V and J ends were trimmed by 2 bases and 0 bases, with 19 bases remaining between them. CDR1 and CDR2 (germline): MDHEN, SYDVKM. CDR3 in DNA: TGTGCCAGCAGTTTACAATTGGGACAACAGACAGCAACTAATGAAAAACTGTTTTTT. Translation: CASSLQLGQQTATNEKLFF.

The gene calls are TRBV9 and TRBJ2-3; D gene unclear. The CDR3 contains 13 residues. With 3 bases removed from V and 1 base from J, the gap between germline ends came to 6 bases. Per the germline V gene, CDR1 is SGDLS and CDR2 is YYNGEE. In DNA form, the CDR3 reads TGTGCCAGCAGCGACAGTGGCACAGATACGCAGTATTTT. Its protein is CASSDSGTDTQYF.

The V gene is TRBV2, the J gene TRBJ2-4, with D perhaps TRBD1 (5 bases). CDR3 size: 14 residues. The V gene lost 4 bases and the J gene lost 8 bases, with 15 bases spanning the gap. Germline V CDR1 and CDR2: SNHLY, FYNNEI. CDR3 in DNA: TGTGCCAGCAGTGCTTCGGCCAGGGTATACATTCAGTACTTC. Encoded protein: CASSASARVYIQYF. Variable domain in full (rest from reference TRBV2 and TRBJ2-4): EPEVTQTPSHQVTQMGQEVILRCVPISNHLYFYWYRQILGQKVEFLVSFYNNEISEKSEIFDDQFSVERPDGSNFTLKIRSTKLEDSAMYFCASSASARVYIQYFGAGTRLSVL.

This clone has only one observation. The chain combines TRBV6-1 with TRBJ2-5; TRBD1 matches at 9 bases. Germline V gene sequence: CDR1 MNHNS, CDR2 SASEGT. The CDR3 has 17 residues. With 2 bases clipped from V and 5 bases from J, the junction kept 12 bases outside the gene matches. The CDR3, as DNA: TGTGCCAGCAGTGAAACTCTCAGACAGGGGGTTGGCGAGACCCAGTACTTC. Its protein product is CASSETLRQGVGETQYF.

The gene calls are TRBV4-1 and TRBJ1-6, with 9 bases identical to TRBD1. The CDR3 loop spans 18 amino acids. Trimming removed 2 bases from V and 8 bases from J; junction bases left unmatched: 13. Germline V gene sequence: CDR1 MGHRA, CDR2 YSYEKL. CDR3 region: CASSQRGAPGQGDSPLHF. In nucleotides, the CDR3 is TGCGCCAGCAGCCAAAGGGGGGCGCCGGGACAGGGTGATTCACCCCTCCACTTT.

V usage is TRBV29-1 and J usage is TRBJ1-2; TRBD1 aligns across 8 bases. Germline-derived CDR1 and CDR2 are SQVTM and ANQGSEA. Trimming at V came to 5 bases and at J to 6 bases, leaving 2 bases not matched to a gene. There are 11 residues in the CDR3. CDR3 DNA sequence: TGCAGCGTTTCACAGGGGGATGGCTACACCTTC. This gives the protein CSVSQGDGYTF.

The V and J genes are TRBV7-8 and TRBJ1-4; 9 bases are shared with TRBD1. The trim removed 5 bases at V and 7 bases at J, leaving 8 bases unmatched. The CDR3 length is 15 residues. Germline V gives CDR1 SGHVS, CDR2 FQNEAQ. CDR3 sequence: CASSVDRGCSEKLFF. CDR3 DNA: TGTGCCAGCAGCGTAGACAGGGGGTGCAGTGAAAAACTGTTTTTT. Drawing the rest from reference TRBV7-8 and TRBJ1-4, the complete variable domain is GAGVSQSPRYKVAKRGQDVALRCDPISGHVSLFWYQQALGQGPEFLTYFQNEAQLDKSGLPSDRFFAERPEGSVSTLKIQRTQQEDSAVYLCASSVDRGCSEKLFFGSGTQLSVL.